This T cell receptor beta chain comes out of a study of blood T cells in healthy people across ages. For every donor, a draw yielded around 10 milliliters of peripheral blood. Primed by a sample-barcoded 5' primer and a J-beta primer mix, a second PCR proceeded for roughly 6 to 12 cycles. TCRdb recomputed calls from the 5' RACE reads with MiXCR, one row per CDR3 protein. The sample shows 800,000 or so distinct CDR3 sequences, approximately 25% of them seen only once. The CDR3 is 14 amino acids. V lost 1 base to trimming and J lost 2 bases, with 9 bases between them. Germline CDR1 is SGHRS and CDR2 is YFSETQ. The data also belong to a second study, concerning T cells of mothers and their children.

The TCR sequence derives from a boy between 10 and 17 years old in good health. The sample comprised blood. The chain joins TRBV5-1 to TRBJ2-5; D is uncertain. CDR3 in DNA: TGCGCCAGCAGCTTGCAGGCGAGTCAAGAGACCCAGTACTTC. It specifies CASSLQASQETQYF. Based on the CDR3 plus reference TRBV5-1 and TRBJ2-5, the full variable domain is KAGVTQTPRYLIKTRGQQVTLSCSPISGHRSVSWYQQTPGQGLQFLFEYFSETQRNKGNFPGRFSGRQFSNSRSEMNVSTLELGDSALYLCASSLQASQETQYFGPGTRLLVL.